This TCR beta chain was captured by sequencing in a study of T cell responses to AZD1222 COVID-19 vaccine. The study's findings and limits: Spike-specific TCR breadth and depth rose after two AZD1222 doses.

Note on this clone: The target antigen is unknown.

Data came from immunoSEQ multiplex PCR; TCRdb stores just in-frame clones and leaves some out. Seen here are about 170,000 clones, about nine tenths observed once, and the top ten hold 4% to 4.5%. CDR3 size: 15 residues. The V gene's germline CDR1 is SGHTA and CDR2 FQGTGA. With 5 bases clipped from V and 7 bases from J, the junction kept 6 bases outside the gene matches. This clonotype was sampled from an adult who received the MenACWY meningococcal vaccine as a control. This chain links TRBV7-3 with TRBJ2-1; 12 bases fit TRBD2. Sequencing was performed on peripheral blood, taken 28 days after the second dose of the MenACWY control vaccine. The DNA for the CDR3 is TGTGCCAGCAGCCCGACTAGCGGGAGTGGGAATGAGCAGTTCTTC. It specifies CASSPTSGSGNEQFF.